A single count supports the clone carrying this TCR beta chain. Its target is not known. PCR primers comprised 60 Vbeta and 13 Jbeta primers. Repertoires were generated with immunoSEQ multiplex PCR, while TCRdb's copy carries only in-frame clones and drops some. The data contain around 120,000 clones, around 84% of them singletons. The data were obtained in a study of cytomegalovirus exposure and HLA in healthy donors. In the study overall: Genotyping of some 390 donors showed that about 83% belonged to the Caucasian-associated ancestry cluster.

Overall study findings and caveats: Most TCR sequences were seen very rarely across donors, but some public TCRs occurred in many.

Unrecorded immune exposures were likely, despite nominal health at sampling. The receptor's source is a man younger than 35 in good health and CMV-seronegative. The specimen sequenced was PBMCs.

DNA for the CDR3: TGTGCCAGCAGCCCCCGAAGGGAGGGAGGGGAGCTGTTTTTT. This gives the protein CASSPRREGGELFF. The chain combines TRBV6-5 with TRBJ2-2; 7 bases align to TRBD2. The CDR3 runs to 14 residues. J lost 8 bases, V lost 6 bases, and 9 bases had no gene match. The germline V gene has CDR1 MNHEY and CDR2 SVGAGI.